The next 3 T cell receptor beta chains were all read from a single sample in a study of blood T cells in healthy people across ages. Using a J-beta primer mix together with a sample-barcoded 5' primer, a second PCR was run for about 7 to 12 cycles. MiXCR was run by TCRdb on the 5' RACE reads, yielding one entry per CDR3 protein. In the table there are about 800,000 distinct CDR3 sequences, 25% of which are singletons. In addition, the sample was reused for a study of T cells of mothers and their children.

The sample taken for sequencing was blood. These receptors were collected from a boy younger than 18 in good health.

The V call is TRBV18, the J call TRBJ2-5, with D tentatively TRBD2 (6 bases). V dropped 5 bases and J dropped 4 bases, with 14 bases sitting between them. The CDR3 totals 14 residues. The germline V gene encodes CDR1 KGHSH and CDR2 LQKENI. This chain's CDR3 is CASSSSRGGETQYF. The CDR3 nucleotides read TGTGCCAGCTCATCCTCAAGGGGAGGAGAGACCCAGTACTTC.

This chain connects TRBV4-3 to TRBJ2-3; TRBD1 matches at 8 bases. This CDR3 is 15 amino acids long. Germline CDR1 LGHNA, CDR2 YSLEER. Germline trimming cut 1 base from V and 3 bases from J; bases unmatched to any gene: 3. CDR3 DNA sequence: TGCGCCAGCAGCCAAGCGGACAGGGCGACAGATACGCAGTATTTT. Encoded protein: CASSQADRATDTQYF.

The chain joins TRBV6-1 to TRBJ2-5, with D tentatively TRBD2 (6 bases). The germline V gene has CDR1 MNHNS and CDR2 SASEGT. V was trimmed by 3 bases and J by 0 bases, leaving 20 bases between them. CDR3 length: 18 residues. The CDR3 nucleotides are TGTGCCAGCAGTGATTCTCCGATCGGCGGGGACGACCAAGAGACCCAGTACTTC. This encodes CASSDSPIGGDDQETQYF.